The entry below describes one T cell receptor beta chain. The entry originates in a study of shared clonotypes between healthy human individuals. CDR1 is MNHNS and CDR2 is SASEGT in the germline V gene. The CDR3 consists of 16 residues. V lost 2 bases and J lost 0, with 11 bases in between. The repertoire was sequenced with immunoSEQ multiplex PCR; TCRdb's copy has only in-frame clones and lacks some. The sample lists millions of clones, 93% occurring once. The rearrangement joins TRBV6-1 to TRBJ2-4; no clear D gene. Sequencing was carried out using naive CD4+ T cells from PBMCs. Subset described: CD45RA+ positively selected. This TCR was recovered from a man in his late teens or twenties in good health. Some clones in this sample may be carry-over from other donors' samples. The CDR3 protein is CASSENRALAKNIQYF. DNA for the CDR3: TGTGCCAGCAGTGAAAACAGAGCCCTAGCCAAAAACATTCAGTACTTC.